This TCR beta chain came from a study of blood T cell repertoires in COVID-19. For the study at large: Samples of COVID-19 (acute and convalescent) were obtained from the United States, Italy and Spain. PBMCs, B-cell-depleted T cells, or T cells provided the cDNA or gDNA that made up the material.

V dropped 5 bases and J dropped 7; count of bases not matched to a gene: 5. The CDR3 has 14 amino acids. The V gene's germline CDR1 is SNHLY and CDR2 FYNNEI. Method: immunoSEQ multiplex PCR; TCRdb's copy keeps in-frame clones and lacks some. The sample carries some 93,000 clones, 86% recorded once. The source of this sequence is an elderly woman with acute or convalescent COVID-19. The specimen was peripheral blood. The V and J genes are TRBV2 and TRBJ1-5; 10 nucleotides line up with TRBD1. CDR3 residues: CASSSRTGGQPQHF. CDR3 sequence (DNA): TGTGCCAGCAGTTCCAGGACAGGGGGGCAGCCCCAGCATTTT. The whole variable domain, filled in from reference TRBV2 and TRBJ1-5, reads EPEVTQTPSHQVTQMGQEVILRCVPISNHLYFYWYRQILGQKVEFLVSFYNNEISEKSEIFDDQFSVERPDGSNFTLKIRSTKLEDSAMYFCASSSRTGGQPQHFGDGTRLSIL.